Presented here are 10 T cell receptor beta chains from one specimen sequenced in a study of T cells expressing NK-cell markers. TCRdb reprocessed the 5' RACE reads, with one entry per CDR3 protein and no DNA. The table lists about 550,000 distinct CDR3 sequences. Sequencing input: blood T cells: a sorted CD56 or NKG2C T cell subset, CD4+ or CD8+ T cells, or bulk PBMC T cells (not recorded which). The receptors stem from a man aged 18 to 29 in good health.

The chain has TRBV7-8 and TRBJ1-4; TCRdb's D gene call, TRBD1, goes unchecked for lack of DNA. The germline CDR1 and CDR2 sequences are SGHVS and FQNEAQ. There are 16 residues in the CDR3. CDR3: CASSLGRGPTNEKLFF.

This chain links TRBV12-3 or TRBV12-4 with TRBJ2-2. This CDR3 spans 11 amino acids. The CDR3: CASQRAGELFF.

The rearrangement joins TRBV20-1 to TRBJ2-5; the TCRdb call, TRBD1, lacks DNA for checking. Germline values: CDR1 DFQATT, CDR2 SNEGSKA (reference sequence). The CDR3 loop spans 15 amino acids. The CDR3 here is CSALYGRLPRETQYF.

V is TRBV2 and J is TRBJ2-4; TCRdb calls TRBD1, which cannot be checked without DNA. Germline CDR1 SNHLY, CDR2 FYNNEI. This CDR3 has 19 residues. CDR3 sequence: CASSLNVQGAPLAKNIQYF.

This chain links TRBV7-9 with TRBJ2-7; TCRdb's assignment of TRBD1 cannot be checked, as there is no DNA. The V gene's germline CDR1 is SEHNR and CDR2 FQNEAQ (reference sequence). This CDR3 spans 12 amino acids. CDR3 residues: CASSMDSYEQYF. Complete variable domain (other parts from reference TRBV7-9 and TRBJ2-7): DTGVSQNPRHKITKRGQNVTFRCDPISEHNRLYWYRQTLGQGPEFLTYFQNEAQLEKSRLLSDRFSAERPKGSFSTLEIQRTEQGDSAMYLCASSMDSYEQYFGPGTRLTVT.

This chain uses TRBV28 with TRBJ2-7. Germline loops: CDR1 MDHEN, CDR2 SYDVKM. The CDR3 has 12 amino acids. The CDR3 region is CASGGQRYEQYF.

The chain joins TRBV20-1 to TRBJ2-3. This CDR3 comprises 16 residues. Germline V gene sequence: CDR1 DFQATT, CDR2 SNEGSKA (reference sequence). The chain's CDR3 is CSARDVLMDFTDTQYF.

The chain has TRBV5-1 and TRBJ2-2. CDR1 is SGHRS and CDR2 is YFSETQ in the germline V gene. The CDR3 extends over 14 amino acids. CDR3 amino acids: CASSPNTDVGELFF. The entire variable domain, with the rest obtained from reference TRBV5-1 and TRBJ2-2, is as follows: KAGVTQTPRYLIKTRGQQVTLSCSPISGHRSVSWYQQTPGQGLQFLFEYFSETQRNKGNFPGRFSGRQFSNSRSEMNVSTLELGDSALYLCASSPNTDVGELFFGEGSRLTVL.

The gene calls are TRBV21-1 and TRBJ2-1; the TRBD2 assignment by TCRdb is unverifiable without DNA. TRBV21-1 is classified as a pseudogene. This CDR3 is built from 18 residues. CDR3 in amino acids: CASSKKKTSGKTNNEQFF.

The chain uses TRBV20-1 and TRBJ2-1; TCRdb indicates TRBD2, and absent DNA this call remains unverified. CDR1 is DFQATT and CDR2 is SNEGSKA in the germline V gene (reference sequence). The CDR3 covers 13 residues. Here the CDR3 reads CSPNVAGAAEQFF.